This T cell receptor beta chain originates from a study of blood T cell repertoires in COVID-19. The length of the CDR3 is 12 residues. CDR1 and CDR2 (germline): MNHEY, SVGEGT. V shed 4 bases and J shed 7 bases, with 8 bases lying between them. Produced via immunoSEQ multiplex PCR; TCRdb's table is partial and in-frame only. The top ten clones hold 9.5% of a sample with over 300,000 clones, about 89% of them seen once. The sample taken for sequencing was PBMCs or T cells enriched from blood (not recorded which). This TCR was recovered from a woman in her thirties or forties who had recovered from COVID-19. The rearrangement joins TRBV6-2 or TRBV6-3 to TRBJ2-1, with D perhaps TRBD2 (6 bases). The CDR3 coding sequence is TGTGCCAGCAGTTGGACTAAGAATGAGCAGTTCTTC. Translated, it gives CASSWTKNEQFF.